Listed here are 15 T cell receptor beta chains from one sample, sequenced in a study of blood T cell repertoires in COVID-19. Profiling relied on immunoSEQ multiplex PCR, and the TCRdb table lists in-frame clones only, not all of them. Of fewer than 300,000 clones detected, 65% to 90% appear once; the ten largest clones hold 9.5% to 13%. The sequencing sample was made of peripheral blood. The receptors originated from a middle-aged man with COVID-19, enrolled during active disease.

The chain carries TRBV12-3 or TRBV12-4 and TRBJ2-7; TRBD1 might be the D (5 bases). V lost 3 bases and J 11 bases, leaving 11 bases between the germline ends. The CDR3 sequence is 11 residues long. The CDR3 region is CASSFGALKYF. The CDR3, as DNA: TGTGCCAGCAGTTTTGGGGCCTTGAAGTACTTC.

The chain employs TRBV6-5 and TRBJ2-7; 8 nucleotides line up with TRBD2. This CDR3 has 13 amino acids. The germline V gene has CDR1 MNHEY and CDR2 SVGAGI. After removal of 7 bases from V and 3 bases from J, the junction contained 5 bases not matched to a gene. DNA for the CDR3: TGTGCCAGCACAGGACTAGCAGACTACGAGCAGTACTTC. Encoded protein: CASTGLADYEQYF.

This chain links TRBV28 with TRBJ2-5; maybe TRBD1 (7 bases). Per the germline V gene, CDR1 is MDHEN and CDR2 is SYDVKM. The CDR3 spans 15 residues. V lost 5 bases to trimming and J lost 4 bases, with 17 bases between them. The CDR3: CASSLDRVGGETQYF. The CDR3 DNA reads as TGTGCCAGCAGTCTCGACAGGGTGGGAGGAGAGACCCAGTACTTC.

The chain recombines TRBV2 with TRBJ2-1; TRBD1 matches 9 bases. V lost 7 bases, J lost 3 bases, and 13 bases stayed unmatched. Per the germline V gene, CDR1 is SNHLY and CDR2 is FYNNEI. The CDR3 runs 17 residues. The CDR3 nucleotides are TGTGCCAGCACCCGAGCCAGGGACAGGGTAAACTACAATGAGCAGTTCTTC. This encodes CASTRARDRVNYNEQFF. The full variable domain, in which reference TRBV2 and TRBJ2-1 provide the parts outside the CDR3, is EPEVTQTPSHQVTQMGQEVILRCVPISNHLYFYWYRQILGQKVEFLVSFYNNEISEKSEIFDDQFSVERPDGSNFTLKIRSTKLEDSAMYFCASTRARDRVNYNEQFFGPGTRLTVL.

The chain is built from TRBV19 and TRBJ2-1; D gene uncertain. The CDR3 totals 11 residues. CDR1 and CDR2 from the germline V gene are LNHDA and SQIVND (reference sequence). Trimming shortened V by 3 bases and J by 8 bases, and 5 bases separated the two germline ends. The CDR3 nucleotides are TGTGCCAGTAGTATCTTCGATGAGCAGTTCTTC. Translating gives CASSIFDEQFF.

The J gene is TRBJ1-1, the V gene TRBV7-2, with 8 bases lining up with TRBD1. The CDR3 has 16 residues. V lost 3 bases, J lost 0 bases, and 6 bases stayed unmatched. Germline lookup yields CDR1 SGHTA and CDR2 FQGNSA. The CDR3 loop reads CASSLDRVLVNTEAFF. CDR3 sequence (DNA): TGTGCCAGCAGCTTGGACAGGGTATTGGTGAACACTGAAGCTTTCTTT.

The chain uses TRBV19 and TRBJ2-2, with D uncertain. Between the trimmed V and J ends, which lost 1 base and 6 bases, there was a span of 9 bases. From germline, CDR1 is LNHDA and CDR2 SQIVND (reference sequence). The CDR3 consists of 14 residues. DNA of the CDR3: TGTGCCAGTAGTATAGGACTCAGTCCCGGGGAGCTGTTTTTT. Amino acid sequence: CASSIGLSPGELFF.

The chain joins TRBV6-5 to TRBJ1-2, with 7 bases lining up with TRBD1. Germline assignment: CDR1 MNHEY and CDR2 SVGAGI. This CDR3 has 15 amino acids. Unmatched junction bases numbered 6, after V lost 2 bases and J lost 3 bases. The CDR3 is CASSYVQGRHYGYTF. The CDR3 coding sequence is TGTGCCAGCAGTTACGTACAGGGGAGGCACTATGGCTACACCTTC.

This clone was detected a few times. The CDR3 coding sequence is TGTGCCACCAGCAGAGATCTCGTTAGCACCGGGGAGCTGTTTTTT. It encodes CATSRDLVSTGELFF. V and J are TRBV15 and TRBJ2-2; D is undetermined. V dropped 0 bases and J dropped 4 bases, with 9 bases sitting between them. Germline lookup yields CDR1 LNHNV and CDR2 YYDKDF (reference sequence). The CDR3 sequence is 15 residues long.

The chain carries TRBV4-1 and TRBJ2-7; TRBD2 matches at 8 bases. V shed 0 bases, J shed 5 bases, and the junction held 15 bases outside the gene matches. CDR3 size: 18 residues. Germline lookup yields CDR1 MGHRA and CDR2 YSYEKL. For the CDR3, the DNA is TGCGCCAGCAGCCAAGAAGGAATAGCGGGACGGCTAGAAAACGAGCAGTACTTC. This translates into CASSQEGIAGRLENEQYF.

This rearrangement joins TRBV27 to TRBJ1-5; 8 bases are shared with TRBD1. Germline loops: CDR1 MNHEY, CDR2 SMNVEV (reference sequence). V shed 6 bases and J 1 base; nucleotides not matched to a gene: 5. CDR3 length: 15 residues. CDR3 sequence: CASRNRGSSNQPQHF. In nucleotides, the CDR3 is TGTGCCAGCAGGAACAGGGGGTCAAGCAATCAGCCCCAGCATTTT.

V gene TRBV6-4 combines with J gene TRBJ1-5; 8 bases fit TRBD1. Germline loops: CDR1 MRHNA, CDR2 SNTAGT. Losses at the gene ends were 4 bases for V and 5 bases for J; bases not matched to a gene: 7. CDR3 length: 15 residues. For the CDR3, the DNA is TGTGCCAGCAGTGCTCGGACAGGGACGGATCAGCCCCAGCATTTT. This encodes CASSARTGTDQPQHF.

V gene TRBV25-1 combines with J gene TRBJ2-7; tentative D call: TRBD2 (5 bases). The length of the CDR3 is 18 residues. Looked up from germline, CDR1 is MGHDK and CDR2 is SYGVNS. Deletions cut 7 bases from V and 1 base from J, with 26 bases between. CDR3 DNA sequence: TGTGCCAGCACCCACCCGTCGTGGAGGCAGCATAAGTCCTACGAGCAGTACTTC. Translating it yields CASTHPSWRQHKSYEQYF.

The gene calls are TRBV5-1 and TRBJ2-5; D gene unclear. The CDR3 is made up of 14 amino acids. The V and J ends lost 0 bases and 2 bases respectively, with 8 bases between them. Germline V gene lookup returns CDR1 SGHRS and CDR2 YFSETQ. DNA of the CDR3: TGCGCCAGCAGCTTGGGGCACGCACAAGAGACCCAGTACTTC. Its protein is CASSLGHAQETQYF.

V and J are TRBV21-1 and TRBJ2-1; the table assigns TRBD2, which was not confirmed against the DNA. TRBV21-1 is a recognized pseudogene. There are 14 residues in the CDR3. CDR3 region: CARKVRERSGEQFF. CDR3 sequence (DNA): TGTGCCAGGAAAGTGCGGGAGCGCTCTGGTGAGCAGTTCTTC.